This entry lists 16 T cell receptor beta chains sequenced from one sample in a study of T cell responses to AZD1222 COVID-19 vaccine. Using immunoSEQ multiplex PCR, the repertoire was profiled, and TCRdb retains in-frame clones only, with some absent. The data show roughly 140,000 clones, around 85% seen once. The material was peripheral blood, obtained after recovery from COVID-19. These receptors were collected from an adult who had recovered from COVID-19.

The gene calls are TRBV6-5 and TRBJ2-2; no definite D call. The germline V gene has CDR1 MNHEY and CDR2 SVGAGI. CDR3 length equals 11 residues. V shed 6 bases and J shed 6 bases, with 5 bases lying between them. CDR3 nucleotide sequence: TGTGCCAGCAGACGGGCCGGGGAGCTGTTTTTT. As protein: CASRRAGELFF.

The rearrangement joins TRBV14 to TRBJ1-6; no clear D. The CDR3 consists of 14 residues. Germline CDR1 and CDR2: SGHDN and FVKESK. V was pared by 5 bases and J by 10 bases, with 15 bases between. The CDR3 DNA sequence: TGTGCCAGCAGCGATAGGGTCGAAGGCTCACCCCTCCACTTT. Its protein product is CASSDRVEGSPLHF.

The CDR3 sequence is CAYGQGTDTQYF. For the CDR3, the DNA is TGTGCCTACGGACAGGGAACAGATACGCAGTATTTT. The J gene is TRBJ2-3, the V gene TRBV10-3, with TRBD1 identical over 8 bases. CDR1 and CDR2 from the germline V gene are ENHRY and SYGVKD. V shed 11 bases and J 3 bases; nucleotides not matched to a gene: 4. The CDR3 contains 12 residues.

V usage is TRBV5-6 and J usage is TRBJ2-7; no clear D gene. Germline CDR1 reads SGHDT; CDR2 reads YYEEEE. V was clipped by 4 bases and J by 7 bases, with 12 bases between them. The CDR3 is made up of 12 amino acids. In DNA form, the CDR3 reads TGTGCCAGCAGCCGCGAAAATCGGGAGCAGTACTTC. Translated: CASSRENREQYF.

Regarding this clone: Other DNA sequences in this specimen translate into the identical CDR3. The V and J genes are TRBV2 and TRBJ1-2, with no clear D. This CDR3 region has 13 residues. The germline V gene has CDR1 SNHLY and CDR2 FYNNEI. With 0 bases removed from V and 2 bases from J, the gap between germline ends came to 4 bases. CDR3 in DNA: TGTGCCAGCAGTGAAGCGGGGAACTATGGCTACACCTTC. Amino acids: CASSEAGNYGYTF.

This rearrangement joins TRBV9 to TRBJ1-1; D call uncertain. This CDR3 is 14 amino acids long. With 1 base removed from V and 0 bases from J, the gap between germline ends came to 7 bases. In germline, CDR1 is SGDLS, CDR2 YYNGEE. This chain's CDR3 is CASSVTSMNTEAFF. The CDR3 DNA sequence: TGTGCCAGCAGCGTAACCAGCATGAACACTGAAGCTTTCTTT.

The chain recombines TRBV5-4 with TRBJ2-7; 11 bases align to TRBD2. Germline V gene lookup returns CDR1 SGHNT and CDR2 YYREEE (reference sequence). The CDR3 length is 15 residues. V shed 4 bases, J shed 2 bases, and the junction held 5 bases outside the gene matches. CDR3 in amino acids: CASSPGLAETYEQYF. In DNA form, the CDR3 reads TGTGCCAGCAGCCCGGGACTAGCGGAGACCTACGAGCAGTACTTC.

This clone came up once. The gene calls are TRBV4-2 and TRBJ2-7; D could derive from TRBD1 or TRBD2 (5 bases each). Germline V gives CDR1 LGHNA, CDR2 YNFKEQ. The CDR3 runs 13 residues. V lost 1 base, J lost 6 bases, and 10 bases lay in between. In DNA form, the CDR3 reads TGTGCCAGCAGCCAAGTAACGAGGGGCGAGCAGTACTTC. Protein sequence: CASSQVTRGEQYF.

The rearrangement joins TRBV11-2 to TRBJ1-5; weak D call: TRBD1 (6 bases). CDR1 and CDR2 (germline): SGHAT, FQNNGV. Trimming took off 5 bases at V and 3 bases at J, with 14 bases between the two ends. The CDR3 runs 15 residues. CDR3 DNA sequence: TGTGCCAGCAGCCTAGGGACAAGGGACAATCAGCCCCAGCATTTT. Protein sequence: CASSLGTRDNQPQHF.

The rearrangement joins TRBV7-9 to TRBJ2-1; 8 positions agree with TRBD1. Germline CDR1 SEHNR, CDR2 FQNEAQ (reference sequence). V was pared by 2 bases and J by 10 bases, with 7 bases of the junction left unmatched. CDR3 length equals 14 residues. CDR3: CASSLTGGNGEQFF. In DNA, the CDR3 is TGTGCCAGCAGCTTAACAGGGGGGAATGGGGAGCAGTTCTTC.

V usage is TRBV28 and J usage is TRBJ1-4, with TRBD1 matching over 7 bases. From germline, CDR1 is MDHEN and CDR2 SYDVKM. V shed 1 base and J 5 bases; nucleotides not matched to a gene: 10. The CDR3 has 17 residues. The CDR3 loop is CASSLSTPGQRNEKLFF. For the CDR3, the DNA is TGTGCCAGCAGTTTATCGACCCCGGGACAGAGGAATGAAAAACTGTTTTTT.

The chain links TRBV6-4 to TRBJ2-3; tentative D call: TRBD1 (5 bases). The CDR3 runs to 16 residues. The V end lost 0 bases, the J end lost 1 base, and 11 bases lay between the germline ends. Germline CDR1 and CDR2: MRHNA and SNTAGT. The CDR3 reads CASSDSWGAGTDTQYF. CDR3 coding DNA: TGTGCCAGCAGTGACTCTTGGGGCGCCGGCACAGATACGCAGTATTTT.

This chain connects TRBV13 to TRBJ2-7; D ambiguous. V was pared by 5 bases and J by 3 bases, with 5 bases between. Germline V lookup: CDR1 PRHDT, CDR2 FYEKMQ (reference sequence). The CDR3 extends over 11 amino acids. The CDR3 DNA is TGTGCCAGCAGCCTATTCTACGAGCAGTACTTC. Translating it yields CASSLFYEQYF.

This clone was observed a single time. The V call is TRBV29-1, the J call TRBJ2-7; D may be TRBD2 (6 bases). V dropped 6 bases and J dropped 5 bases, with 23 bases sitting between them. Germline loops: CDR1 SQVTM, CDR2 ANQGSEA. The CDR3 has 15 residues. The CDR3 region has the DNA TGCAGCGTCTCCTCACCGACTAGTTTAACGGACGAGCAGTACTTC. Amino acid sequence: CSVSSPTSLTDEQYF.

V and J are TRBV14 and TRBJ1-2; D remains unclear. The CDR3 contains 14 residues. Germline CDR1 is SGHDN and CDR2 is FVKESK. V dropped 1 base and J dropped 3 bases, with 9 bases sitting between them. Written as DNA, the CDR3 is TGTGCCAGCAGCCAAGGGGGATATGACTATGGCTACACCTTC. The encoded protein is CASSQGGYDYGYTF.

CDR3 protein: CASPPGTSHNEQFF. The CDR3 region has the DNA TGTGCCAGCCCCCCAGGGACTAGCCACAATGAGCAGTTCTTC. The chain has TRBV7-9 and TRBJ2-1; 9 nucleotides line up with TRBD2. The length of the CDR3 is 14 residues. The V and J ends lost 8 bases and 5 bases, in that order; junction bases with no gene match: 7. Per the germline V gene, CDR1 is SEHNR and CDR2 is FQNEAQ (reference sequence).